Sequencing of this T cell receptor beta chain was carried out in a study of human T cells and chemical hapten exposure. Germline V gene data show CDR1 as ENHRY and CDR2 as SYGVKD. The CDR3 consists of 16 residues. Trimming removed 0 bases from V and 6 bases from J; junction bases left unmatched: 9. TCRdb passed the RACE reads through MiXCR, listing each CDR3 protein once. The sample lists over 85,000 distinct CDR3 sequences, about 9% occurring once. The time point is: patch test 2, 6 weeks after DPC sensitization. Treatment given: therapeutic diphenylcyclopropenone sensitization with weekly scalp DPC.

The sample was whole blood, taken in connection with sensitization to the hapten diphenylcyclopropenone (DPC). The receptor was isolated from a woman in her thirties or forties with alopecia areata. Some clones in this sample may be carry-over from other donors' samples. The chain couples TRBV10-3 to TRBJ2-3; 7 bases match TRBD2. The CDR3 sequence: CAISESWGRASDTQYF. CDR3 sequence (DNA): TGTGCCATCAGTGAGTCTTGGGGGAGGGCCTCGGATACGCAGTATTTT.